This TCR beta chain was found in a study of T cells after yellow fever vaccination. Study observations and caveats: On re-exposure, the response was weaker but peaked faster, at day 5 versus 15. At 95% to 98% for CD4 and about 91% for CD8, most primary-vaccination clones showed up again after the booster. Highly abundant clonotypes carried over from the bulk population could end up in FACS-sorted repertoires as contaminants.

Conversion of TCR transcripts into cDNA relied on 5'RACE template switching, which added a universal primer site and UMIs. TCRdb called the 5' RACE reads again in MiXCR, with one record for every CDR3 protein. The data contain around 300,000 distinct CDR3 sequences, 10% to 15% of them singletons. Concerning this clonotype: Antigen specificity is unknown.

This TCR was sampled from a young man who received the YFV17D yellow fever vaccine. The sample consisted of CD4+ T cells sorted from PBMCs, taken 45 days after the yellow fever booster vaccination.

For the CDR3, the DNA is TGCGCCAGCAGCTTTTCTAGCGGGAGCTCCTACAATGAGCAGTTCTTC. It yields the protein CASSFSSGSSYNEQFF. J is TRBJ2-1 and V is TRBV5-1; TRBD2 agrees at 10 bases. This CDR3 region has 16 residues. The V segment lost 2 bases and the J segment 0 bases; nucleotides outside the gene matches: 2. Per germline, CDR1 SGHRS and CDR2 YFSETQ.